The 17 T cell receptor beta chains below all came from one sample that was sequenced in a study of Graves' ophthalmopathy and Graves' hyperthyroidism. Amplified material comprised TCR beta CDR3 regions derived from RNA transcripts. HTBI-primed first-round RT-PCR preceded second-round multiplex PCR. TCRdb re-called the multiplex PCR reads through MiXCR, storing one row per CDR3 protein. The sample records 500,000 to 700,000 distinct CDR3 sequences, about 24% being singletons. Material: peripheral blood. These receptors were obtained from a young woman with stable Graves' hyperthyroidism. Some clones in this sample may be carry-over from other donors' samples.

In its sample, this clonotype was seen many times. CDR3 DNA: TGTGCCAGCTCACGACAGAAGGACACTGAAGCTTTCTTT. Its translation: CASSRQKDTEAFF. The V gene is TRBV18, the J gene TRBJ1-1, with a weak D call TRBD1 (5 bases). Between the trimmed V and J ends, which lost 4 bases and 3 bases, there was a span of 9 bases. The CDR3 is made up of 13 amino acids. CDR1 KGHSH and CDR2 LQKENI come from the germline V gene. Full variable domain (missing parts from reference TRBV18 and TRBJ1-1): NAGVMQNPRHLVRRRGQEARLRCSPMKGHSHVYWYRQLPEEGLKFMVYLQKENIIDESGMPKERFSAEFPKEGPSILRIQQVVRGDSAAYFCASSRQKDTEAFFGQGTRLTVV.

This clonotype was found many times. This chain uses TRBV20-1 with TRBJ1-3; weak D call: TRBD1 (6 bases). Trimming pared 4 bases from V and 1 base from J, leaving 11 bases between. CDR1 and CDR2 from the germline V gene are DFQATT and SNEGSKA (reference sequence). The CDR3 runs to 14 residues. Here the CDR3 DNA reads TGCAGTGCTATTGGGGGGCTATCTGGAAACACCATATATTTT. This encodes CSAIGGLSGNTIYF.

This clonotype was seen many times. This chain links TRBV7-8 with TRBJ1-5; 9 bases line up with TRBD1. V gave up 5 bases and J gave up 6 bases; unmatched junction bases: 8. The CDR3 totals 15 residues. Germline assignment: CDR1 SGHVS and CDR2 FQNEAQ. CDR3 residues: CASSRRGQGLQPQHF. CDR3 bases: TGTGCCAGCAGCCGCCGGGGACAGGGTCTTCAGCCCCAGCATTTT.

This clonotype was seen many times. V is TRBV5-1 and J is TRBJ1-1, with D possibly TRBD1 on 5 matching bases. CDR3 length equals 16 residues. V was pared by 2 bases and J by 0 bases, with 14 bases between. Per the germline V gene, CDR1 is SGHRS and CDR2 is YFSETQ. The CDR3 DNA sequence: TGCGCCAGCAGCTTACAACCGACAGACATGAACACTGAAGCTTTCTTT. Translation gives CASSLQPTDMNTEAFF.

This clonotype was detected ten times or more. The rearrangement links TRBV27 to TRBJ2-5, with a weak D call TRBD2 (6 bases). CDR3 length: 15 amino acids. The V end lost 2 bases, the J end lost 3 bases, and 13 bases lay between the germline ends. The V gene's germline CDR1 is MNHEY and CDR2 SMNVEV (reference sequence). Written as DNA, the CDR3 is TGTGCCAGCAGTTTAGTAGGCGGGATAGAAGAGACCCAGTACTTC. Translation: CASSLVGGIEETQYF.

V usage is TRBV5-5 and J usage is TRBJ1-6; the D gene is possibly TRBD1 (6 bases). Germline loops: CDR1 SGHKS, CDR2 YYEKEE (reference sequence). Trimming took 2 bases from V and 10 from J, leaving 16 bases between them. CDR3 size: 15 residues. CDR3 in DNA: TGTGCCAGCAGCTTACGGGGGGCGGTTGAGTCACCCCTCCACTTT. Amino acids: CASSLRGAVESPLHF.

This clonotype has ten or more counts. The chain is built from TRBV11-2 and TRBJ2-6, with D perhaps TRBD1 (6 bases). The V gene's germline CDR1 is SGHAT and CDR2 FQNNGV. Trimming stripped 5 bases from V and 0 bases from J, with 17 bases between. CDR3 length: 18 residues. The CDR3: CASSNRDISYSGANVLTF. The CDR3, as DNA: TGTGCCAGCAGCAACCGGGACATATCCTACTCTGGGGCCAACGTCCTGACTTTC.

This clonotype was counted many times. The V gene is TRBV3-1, the J gene TRBJ2-2; 8 bases match TRBD2. Germline V gives CDR1 LGHDT, CDR2 YNNKEL (reference sequence). J lost 2 bases, V lost 3 bases, and 5 bases had no gene match. The CDR3 has 16 amino acids. In DNA form, the CDR3 reads TGTGCCAGCAGCCAGGTAGCGGGGATAAACACCGGGGAGCTGTTTTTT. Translating gives CASSQVAGINTGELFF.

CDR3 sequence: CSAMVSSTYEQYF. For the CDR3, the DNA is TGCAGTGCTATGGTGTCATCAACCTACGAGCAGTACTTC. The gene calls are TRBV20-1 and TRBJ2-7, with D unclear. Trimming removed 4 bases from V and 2 bases from J, with 12 bases in between. CDR3 length: 13 amino acids. The germline gives CDR1 DFQATT, CDR2 SNEGSKA (reference sequence).

This clonotype turned up a few times. J is TRBJ2-7 and V is TRBV4-1; tentatively, D is TRBD1 (6 bases). This CDR3 is 15 amino acids long. CDR1 is MGHRA and CDR2 is YSYEKL in the germline V gene. Trimming took 4 bases from V and 2 from J, leaving 15 bases between them. The CDR3 nucleotides read TGCGCCAGCAGCCCTACCGCAGGGGCCACCTACGAGCAGTACTTC. It codes for CASSPTAGATYEQYF.

The V and J genes are TRBV6-2 or TRBV6-3 and TRBJ1-1; unclear D gene. This CDR3 has 13 amino acids. Between the trimmed V and J ends, which lost 4 bases and 3 bases, there was a span of 9 bases. Germline-derived CDR1 and CDR2 are MNHEY and SVGEGT. The CDR3 is CASSSSTDTEAFF. CDR3 sequence (DNA): TGTGCCAGCAGTTCATCTACGGACACTGAAGCTTTCTTT.

In its sample, this clonotype was seen many times. The chain recombines TRBV6-5 with TRBJ2-2; 11 bases align to TRBD2. V dropped 7 bases and J dropped 5; count of bases not matched to a gene: 6. The CDR3 loop spans 15 amino acids. The V gene's germline CDR1 is MNHEY and CDR2 SVGAGI. CDR3 in amino acids: CASTLAGGRTGELFF. The CDR3 DNA sequence: TGTGCCAGCACTTTAGCGGGGGGGCGGACCGGGGAGCTGTTTTTT.

In regard to this clonotype: A much larger clone sits a single nucleotide away, making a read error possible. The V gene is TRBV7-8, the J gene TRBJ2-2, with D perhaps TRBD1 (5 bases). The CDR3 has 15 residues. V was trimmed by 0 bases and J by 1 base, leaving 6 bases between them. CDR1 is SGHVS and CDR2 is FQNEAQ in the germline V gene. CDR3 bases: TGTGCCAGCAGCTTAGCCAGGGTGAACACCGGGGAGCTGTTTTTT. Protein sequence: CASSLARVNTGELFF.

The rearrangement links TRBV12-3 or TRBV12-4 to TRBJ2-6, with unresolved D. The CDR3 loop spans 14 amino acids. V lost 8 bases, J lost 0 bases, and 8 bases lay in between. DNA for the CDR3: TGTGCCAGCTTCAGCAACTCTGGGGCCAACGTCCTGACTTTC. Translation: CASFSNSGANVLTF.

This clonotype was seen at least ten times. This may be a read error, as it is one base from a much larger clone. This chain uses TRBV28 with TRBJ1-1; the D is unclear. The germline CDR1 and CDR2 sequences are MDHEN and SYDVKM. This CDR3 has 13 amino acids. This CDR3 reads CASRNGMNTEALF. The CDR3 nucleotides are TGTGCCAGCAGAAACGGTATGAACACTGAAGCTCTCTTT.

This clonotype has at least ten counts. The CDR3 reads CASSEAQGAGQPQHF. As DNA, the CDR3 is TGTGCCAGCAGTGAGGCGCAGGGGGCTGGTCAGCCCCAGCATTTT. The J gene is TRBJ1-5, the V gene TRBV2; 8 nucleotides match TRBD1. The CDR3 sequence is 15 residues long. V shed 3 bases, J shed 6 bases, and the junction held 7 bases outside the gene matches. Germline CDR1 SNHLY, CDR2 FYNNEI.

This clonotype was seen repeatedly, ten times or more. The chain links TRBV6-1 to TRBJ2-5; no clear D. CDR1 is MNHNS, CDR2 SASEGT, per germline. The germline V and J ends were trimmed by 8 bases and 0 bases, with 1 base remaining between them. The CDR3 is 10 amino acids. CDR3 sequence: CASYQETQYF. In DNA form, the CDR3 reads TGTGCCAGCTACCAAGAGACCCAGTACTTC.